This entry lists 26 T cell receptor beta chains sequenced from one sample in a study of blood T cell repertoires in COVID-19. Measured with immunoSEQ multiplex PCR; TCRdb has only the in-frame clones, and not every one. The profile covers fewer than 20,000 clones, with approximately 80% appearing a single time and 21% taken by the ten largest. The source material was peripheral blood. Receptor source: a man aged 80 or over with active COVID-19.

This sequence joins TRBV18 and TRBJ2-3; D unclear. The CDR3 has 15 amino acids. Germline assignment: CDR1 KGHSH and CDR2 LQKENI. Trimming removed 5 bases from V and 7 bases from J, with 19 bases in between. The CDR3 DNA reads TGTGCCAGCTCATCCTTACCCAACACAGATTATACGCAGTATTTT. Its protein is CASSSLPNTDYTQYF.

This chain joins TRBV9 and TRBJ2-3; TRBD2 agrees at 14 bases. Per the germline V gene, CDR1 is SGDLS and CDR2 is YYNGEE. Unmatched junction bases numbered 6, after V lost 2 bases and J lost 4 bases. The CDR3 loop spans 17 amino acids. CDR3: CASSVTGLAGVPDTQYF. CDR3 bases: TGTGCCAGCAGCGTGACGGGACTAGCGGGAGTTCCAGATACGCAGTATTTT.

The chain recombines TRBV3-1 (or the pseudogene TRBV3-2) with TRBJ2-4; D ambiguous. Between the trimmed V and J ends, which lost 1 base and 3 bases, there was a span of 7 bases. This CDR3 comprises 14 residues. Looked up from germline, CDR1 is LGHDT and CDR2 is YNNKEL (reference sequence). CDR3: CASSQARHKNIQYF. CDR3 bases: TGTGCCAGCAGCCAAGCCAGACACAAAAACATTCAGTACTTC.

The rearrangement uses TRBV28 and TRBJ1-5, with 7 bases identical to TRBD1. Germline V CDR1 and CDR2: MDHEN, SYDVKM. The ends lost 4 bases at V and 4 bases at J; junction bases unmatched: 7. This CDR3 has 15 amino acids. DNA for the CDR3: TGTGCCAGCAGTTCCCGGGACAGTCGAAATCAGCCCCAGCATTTT. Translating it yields CASSSRDSRNQPQHF.

The DNA of the CDR3 is TGTGCCAGCAGCATCCCGGGACAGGGGCACGAGCAGTACTTC. This encodes CASSIPGQGHEQYF. The J gene is TRBJ2-7, the V gene TRBV7-8; TRBD1 matches 10 bases. Germline CDR1 and CDR2: SGHVS and FQNEAQ. V trimming: 5 bases; J trimming: 5 bases; junction bases outside the gene matches: 6. The CDR3 has 14 amino acids.

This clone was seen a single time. Written as DNA, the CDR3 is TGTGCCAGCAGCTTTGTACTAGCGGGAGTAGAGACCCAGTACTTC. Translating it yields CASSFVLAGVETQYF. This chain connects TRBV11-2 to TRBJ2-5, with 11 bases fitting TRBD2. This CDR3 comprises 15 residues. Per the germline V gene, CDR1 is SGHAT and CDR2 is FQNNGV. The ends lost 3 bases at V and 4 bases at J; junction bases unmatched: 4.

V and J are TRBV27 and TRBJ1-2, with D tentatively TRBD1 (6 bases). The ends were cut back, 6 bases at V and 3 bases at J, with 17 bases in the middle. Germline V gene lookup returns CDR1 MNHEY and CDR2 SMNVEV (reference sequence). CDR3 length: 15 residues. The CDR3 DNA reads TGTGCCAGCAGCTTCTCCGGACAGAACTACTATGGCTACACCTTC. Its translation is CASSFSGQNYYGYTF.

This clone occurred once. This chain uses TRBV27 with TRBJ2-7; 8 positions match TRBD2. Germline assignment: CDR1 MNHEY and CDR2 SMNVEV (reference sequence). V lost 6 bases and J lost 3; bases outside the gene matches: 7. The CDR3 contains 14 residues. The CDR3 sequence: CASRRGLGFYEQYF. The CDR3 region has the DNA TGTGCCAGCAGAAGGGGACTAGGTTTCTACGAGCAGTACTTC.

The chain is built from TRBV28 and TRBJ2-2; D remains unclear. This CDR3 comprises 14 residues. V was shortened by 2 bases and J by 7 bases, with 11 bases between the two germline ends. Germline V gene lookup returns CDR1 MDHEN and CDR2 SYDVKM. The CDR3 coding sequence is TGTGCCAGCAGTTTAAATACGGTTGGCGGGGAGCTGTTTTTT. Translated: CASSLNTVGGELFF.

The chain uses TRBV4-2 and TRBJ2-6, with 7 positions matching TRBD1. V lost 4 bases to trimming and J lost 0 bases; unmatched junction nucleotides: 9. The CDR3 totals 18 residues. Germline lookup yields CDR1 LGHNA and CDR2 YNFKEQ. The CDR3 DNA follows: TGTGCCAGCAGCCGAGCGACAGGGTCCCTCTCTGGGGCCAACGTCCTGACTTTC. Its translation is CASSRATGSLSGANVLTF.

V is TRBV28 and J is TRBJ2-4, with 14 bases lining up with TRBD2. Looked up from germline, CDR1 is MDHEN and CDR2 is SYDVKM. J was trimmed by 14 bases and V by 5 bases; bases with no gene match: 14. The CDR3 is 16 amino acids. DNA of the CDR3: TGTGCCAGCAGTAAACCCGGGACTAGCGGGAGTATGTGGAAGTACTTC. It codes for CASSKPGTSGSMWKYF.

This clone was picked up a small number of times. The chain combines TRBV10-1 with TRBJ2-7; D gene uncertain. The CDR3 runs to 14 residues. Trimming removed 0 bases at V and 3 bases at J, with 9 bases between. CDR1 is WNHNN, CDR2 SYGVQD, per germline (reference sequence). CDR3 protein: CASSESGPVYEQYF. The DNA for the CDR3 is TGCGCCAGCAGTGAGTCGGGCCCCGTCTACGAGCAGTACTTC.

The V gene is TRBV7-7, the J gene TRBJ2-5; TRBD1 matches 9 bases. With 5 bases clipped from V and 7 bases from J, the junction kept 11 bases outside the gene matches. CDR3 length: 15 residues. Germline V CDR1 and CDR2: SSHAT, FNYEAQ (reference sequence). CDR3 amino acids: CASSPGGGQGTTQYF. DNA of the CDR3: TGTGCCAGCAGCCCCGGTGGCGGACAGGGGACGACCCAGTACTTC.

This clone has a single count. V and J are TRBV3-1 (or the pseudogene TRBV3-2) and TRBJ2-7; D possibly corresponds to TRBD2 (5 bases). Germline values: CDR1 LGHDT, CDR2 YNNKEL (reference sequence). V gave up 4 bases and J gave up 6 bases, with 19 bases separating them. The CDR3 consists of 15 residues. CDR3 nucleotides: TGTGCCAGCAGCCGGCCGGGGTCCGCAGCTCGCGAGCAGTACTTC. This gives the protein CASSRPGSAAREQYF.

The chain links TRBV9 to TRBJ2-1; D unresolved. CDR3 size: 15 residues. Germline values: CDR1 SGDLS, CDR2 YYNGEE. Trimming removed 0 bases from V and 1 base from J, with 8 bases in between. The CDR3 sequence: CASSVGSRSYNEQFF. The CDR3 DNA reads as TGTGCCAGCAGCGTAGGGAGTCGGTCCTACAATGAGCAGTTCTTC.

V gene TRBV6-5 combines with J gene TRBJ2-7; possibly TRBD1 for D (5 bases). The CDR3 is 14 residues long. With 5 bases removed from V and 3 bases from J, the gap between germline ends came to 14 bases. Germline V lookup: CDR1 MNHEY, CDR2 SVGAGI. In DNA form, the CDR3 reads TGTGCCAGCAGTCTCTACAGGACGAGCTACGAGCAGTACTTC. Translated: CASSLYRTSYEQYF.

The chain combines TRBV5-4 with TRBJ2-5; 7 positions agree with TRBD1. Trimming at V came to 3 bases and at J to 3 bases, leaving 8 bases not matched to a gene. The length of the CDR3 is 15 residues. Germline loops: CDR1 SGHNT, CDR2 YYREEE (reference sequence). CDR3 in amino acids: CASSSERGLKETQYF. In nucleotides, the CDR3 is TGTGCCAGCAGCTCCGAAAGGGGGCTTAAAGAGACCCAGTACTTC.

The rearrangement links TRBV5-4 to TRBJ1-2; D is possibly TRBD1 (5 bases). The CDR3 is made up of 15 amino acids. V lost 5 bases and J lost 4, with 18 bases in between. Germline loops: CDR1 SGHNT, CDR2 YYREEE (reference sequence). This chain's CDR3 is CASSPTGGTFYGYTF. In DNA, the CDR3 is TGTGCCAGCAGTCCTACGGGAGGGACCTTCTATGGCTACACCTTC.

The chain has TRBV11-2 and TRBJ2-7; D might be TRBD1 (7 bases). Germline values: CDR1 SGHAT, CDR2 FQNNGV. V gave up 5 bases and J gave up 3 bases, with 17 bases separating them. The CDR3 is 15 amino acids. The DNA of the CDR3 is TGTGCCAGCAGCGAGCCAGGGGGGTCCTACTACGAGCAGTACTTC. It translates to CASSEPGGSYYEQYF.

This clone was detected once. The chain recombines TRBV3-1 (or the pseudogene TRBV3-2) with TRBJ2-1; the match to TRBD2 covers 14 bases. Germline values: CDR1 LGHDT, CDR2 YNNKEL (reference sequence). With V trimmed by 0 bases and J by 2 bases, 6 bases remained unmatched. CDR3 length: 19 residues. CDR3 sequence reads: CASSQDIRTSGRPYNEQFF. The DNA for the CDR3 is TGTGCCAGCAGCCAAGATATCCGGACTAGCGGGAGGCCCTACAATGAGCAGTTCTTC.

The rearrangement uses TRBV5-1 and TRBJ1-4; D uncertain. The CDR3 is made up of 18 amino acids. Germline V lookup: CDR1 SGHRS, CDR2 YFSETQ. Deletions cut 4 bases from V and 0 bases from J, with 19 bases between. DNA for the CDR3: TGCGCCAGCAGCACTAGACGACCCACTGGGCCAACTAATGAAAAACTGTTTTTT. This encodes CASSTRRPTGPTNEKLFF. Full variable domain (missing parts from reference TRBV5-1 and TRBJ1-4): KAGVTQTPRYLIKTRGQQVTLSCSPISGHRSVSWYQQTPGQGLQFLFEYFSETQRNKGNFPGRFSGRQFSNSRSEMNVSTLELGDSALYLCASSTRRPTGPTNEKLFFGSGTQLSVL.

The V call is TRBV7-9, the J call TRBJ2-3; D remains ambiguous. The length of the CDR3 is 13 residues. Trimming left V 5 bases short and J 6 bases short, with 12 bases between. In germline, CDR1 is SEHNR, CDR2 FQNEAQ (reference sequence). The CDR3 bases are TGTGCCAGCAGCATAGACATAGCTGATACGCAGTATTTT. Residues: CASSIDIADTQYF.

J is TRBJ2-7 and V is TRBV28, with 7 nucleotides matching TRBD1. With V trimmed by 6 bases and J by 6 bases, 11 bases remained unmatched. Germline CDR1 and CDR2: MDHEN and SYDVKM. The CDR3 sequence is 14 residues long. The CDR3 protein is CASRRGGEGAEQYF. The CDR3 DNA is TGTGCCAGCAGGAGAGGCGGAGAGGGGGCCGAGCAGTACTTC.

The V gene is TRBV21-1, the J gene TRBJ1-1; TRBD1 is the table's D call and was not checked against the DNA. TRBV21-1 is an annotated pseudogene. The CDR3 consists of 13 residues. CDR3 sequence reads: CASNRAADTEAFF. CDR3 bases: TGTGCCAGCAACAGGGCGGCTGACACTGAAGCTTTCTTT.

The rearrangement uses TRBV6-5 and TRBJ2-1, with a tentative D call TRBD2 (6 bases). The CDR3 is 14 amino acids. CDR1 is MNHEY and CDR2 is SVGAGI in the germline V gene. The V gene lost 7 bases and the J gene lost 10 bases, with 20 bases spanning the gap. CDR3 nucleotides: TGTGCCAGCAATGGAGGGGCCCCATCGCGGGAGCAGTTCTTC. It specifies CASNGGAPSREQFF.

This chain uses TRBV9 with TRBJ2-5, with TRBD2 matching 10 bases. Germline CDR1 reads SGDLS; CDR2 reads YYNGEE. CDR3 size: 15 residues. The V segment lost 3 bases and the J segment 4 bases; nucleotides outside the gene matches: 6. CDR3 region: CASSGSSGSGETQYF. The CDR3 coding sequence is TGTGCCAGCAGCGGCTCTAGCGGGAGCGGAGAGACCCAGTACTTC.